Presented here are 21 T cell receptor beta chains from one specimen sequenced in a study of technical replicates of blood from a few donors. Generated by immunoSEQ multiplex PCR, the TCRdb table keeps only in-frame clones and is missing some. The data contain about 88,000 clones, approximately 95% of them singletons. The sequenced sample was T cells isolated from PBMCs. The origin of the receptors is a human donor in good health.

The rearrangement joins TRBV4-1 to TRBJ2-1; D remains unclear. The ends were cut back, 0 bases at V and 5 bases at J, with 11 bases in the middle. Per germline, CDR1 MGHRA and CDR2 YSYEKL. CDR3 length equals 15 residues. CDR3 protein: CASSQDGLFDNEQFF. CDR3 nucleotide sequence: TGCGCCAGCAGCCAAGACGGTCTATTCGACAATGAGCAGTTCTTC.

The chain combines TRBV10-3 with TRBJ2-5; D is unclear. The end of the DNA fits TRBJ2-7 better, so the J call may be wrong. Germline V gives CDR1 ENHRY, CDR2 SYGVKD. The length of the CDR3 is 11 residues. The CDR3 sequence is CAGSWGYEQYF. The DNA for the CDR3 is TGTGCCGGATCTTGGGGCTACGAGCAGTACTTC.

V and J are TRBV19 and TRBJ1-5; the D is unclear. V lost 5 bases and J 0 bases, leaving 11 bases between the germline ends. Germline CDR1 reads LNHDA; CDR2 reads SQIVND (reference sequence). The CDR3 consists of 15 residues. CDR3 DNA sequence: TGTGCCAGTAGTGGGAGGAGTTATAGCAATCAGCCCCAGCATTTT. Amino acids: CASSGRSYSNQPQHF.

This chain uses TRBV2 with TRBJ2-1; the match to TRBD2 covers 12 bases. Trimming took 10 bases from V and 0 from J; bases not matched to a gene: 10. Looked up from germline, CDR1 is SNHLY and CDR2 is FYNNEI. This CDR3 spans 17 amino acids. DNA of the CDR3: TGTGCCATCGACACTAGCGGGAGGACCAGCTCCTACAATGAGCAGTTCTTC. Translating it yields CAIDTSGRTSSYNEQFF.

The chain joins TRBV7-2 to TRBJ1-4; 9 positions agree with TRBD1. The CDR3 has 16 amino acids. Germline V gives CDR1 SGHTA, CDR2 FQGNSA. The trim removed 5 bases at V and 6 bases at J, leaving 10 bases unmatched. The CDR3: CASSIHRGQRYEKLFF. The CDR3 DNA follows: TGTGCCAGCAGCATTCACAGGGGGCAACGGTATGAAAAACTGTTTTTT.

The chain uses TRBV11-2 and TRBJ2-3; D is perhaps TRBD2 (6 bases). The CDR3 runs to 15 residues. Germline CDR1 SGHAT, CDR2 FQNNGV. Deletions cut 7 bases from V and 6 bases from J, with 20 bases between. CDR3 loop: CASTSGSGVGDTQYF. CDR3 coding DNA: TGTGCCAGCACCTCCGGGAGTGGGGTGGGGGATACGCAGTATTTT.

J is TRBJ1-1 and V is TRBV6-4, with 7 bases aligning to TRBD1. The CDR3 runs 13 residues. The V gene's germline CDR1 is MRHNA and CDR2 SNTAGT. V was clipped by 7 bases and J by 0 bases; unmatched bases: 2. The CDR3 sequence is CASKGQMNTEAFF. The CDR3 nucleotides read TGTGCCAGCAAGGGACAGATGAACACTGAAGCTTTCTTT.

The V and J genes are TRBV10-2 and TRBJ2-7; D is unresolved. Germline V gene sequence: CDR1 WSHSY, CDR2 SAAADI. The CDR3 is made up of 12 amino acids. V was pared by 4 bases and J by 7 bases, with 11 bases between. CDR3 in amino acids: CASSGNGLEQYF. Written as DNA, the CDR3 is TGCGCCAGCAGTGGAAATGGGCTGGAGCAGTACTTC.

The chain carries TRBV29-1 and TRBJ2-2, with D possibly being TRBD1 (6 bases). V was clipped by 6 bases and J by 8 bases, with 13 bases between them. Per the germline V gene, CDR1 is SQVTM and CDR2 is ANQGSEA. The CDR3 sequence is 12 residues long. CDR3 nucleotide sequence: TGCAGCGTGTACAGGGTGTCAGGGGAGCTGTTTTTT. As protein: CSVYRVSGELFF.

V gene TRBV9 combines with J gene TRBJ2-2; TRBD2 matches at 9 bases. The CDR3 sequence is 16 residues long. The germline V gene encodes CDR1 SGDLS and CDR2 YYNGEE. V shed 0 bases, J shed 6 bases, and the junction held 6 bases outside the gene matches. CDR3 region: CASSVDSGGRAGELFF. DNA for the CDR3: TGTGCCAGCAGCGTAGATAGTGGCGGGAGGGCCGGGGAGCTGTTTTTT.

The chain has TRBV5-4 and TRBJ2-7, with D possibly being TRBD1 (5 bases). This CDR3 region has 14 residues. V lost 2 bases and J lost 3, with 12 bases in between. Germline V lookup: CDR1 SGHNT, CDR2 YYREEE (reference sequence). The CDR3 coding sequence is TGTGCCAGCAGCTTAGACAGAGCAATCTACGAGCAGTACTTC. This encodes CASSLDRAIYEQYF.

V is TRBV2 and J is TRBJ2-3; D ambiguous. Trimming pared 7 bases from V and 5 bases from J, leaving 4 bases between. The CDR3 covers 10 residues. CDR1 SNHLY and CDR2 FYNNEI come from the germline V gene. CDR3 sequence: CASMRDTQYF. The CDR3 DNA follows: TGTGCCAGCATGCGAGATACGCAGTATTTT.

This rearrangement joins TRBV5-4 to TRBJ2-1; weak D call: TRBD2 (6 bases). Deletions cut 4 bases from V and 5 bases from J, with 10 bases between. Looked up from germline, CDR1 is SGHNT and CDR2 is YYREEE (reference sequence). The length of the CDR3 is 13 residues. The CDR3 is CASSLGLNNEQFF. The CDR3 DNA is TGTGCCAGCAGCCTGGGACTTAACAATGAGCAGTTCTTC.

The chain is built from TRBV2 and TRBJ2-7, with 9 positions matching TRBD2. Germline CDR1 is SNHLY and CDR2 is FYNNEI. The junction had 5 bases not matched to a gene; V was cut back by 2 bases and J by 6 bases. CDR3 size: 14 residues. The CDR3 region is CASSELAGNGEQYF. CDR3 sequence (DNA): TGTGCCAGCAGTGAACTAGCGGGAAACGGCGAGCAGTACTTC. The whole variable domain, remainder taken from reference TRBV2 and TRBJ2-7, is EPEVTQTPSHQVTQMGQEVILRCVPISNHLYFYWYRQILGQKVEFLVSFYNNEISEKSEIFDDQFSVERPDGSNFTLKIRSTKLEDSAMYFCASSELAGNGEQYFGPGTRLTVT.

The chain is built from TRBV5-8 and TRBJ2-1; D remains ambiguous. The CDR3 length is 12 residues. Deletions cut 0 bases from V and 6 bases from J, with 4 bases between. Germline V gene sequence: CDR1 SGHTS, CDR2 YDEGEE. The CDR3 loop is CASSLVRNEQFF. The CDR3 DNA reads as TGTGCCAGCAGCTTGGTTCGCAATGAGCAGTTCTTC.

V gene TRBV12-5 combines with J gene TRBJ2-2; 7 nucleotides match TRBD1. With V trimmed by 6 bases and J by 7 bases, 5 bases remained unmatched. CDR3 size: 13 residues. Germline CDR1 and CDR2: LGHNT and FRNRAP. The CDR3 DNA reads TGTGCTAGTGGCTTAGGGGACAGCGGGGAGCTGTTTTTT. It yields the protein CASGLGDSGELFF.

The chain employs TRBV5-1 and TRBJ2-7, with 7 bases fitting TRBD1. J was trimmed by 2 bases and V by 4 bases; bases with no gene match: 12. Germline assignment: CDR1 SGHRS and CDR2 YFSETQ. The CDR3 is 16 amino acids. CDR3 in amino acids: CASSPGRQGVTYEQYF. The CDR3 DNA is TGCGCCAGCAGCCCCGGACGGCAGGGGGTAACCTACGAGCAGTACTTC.

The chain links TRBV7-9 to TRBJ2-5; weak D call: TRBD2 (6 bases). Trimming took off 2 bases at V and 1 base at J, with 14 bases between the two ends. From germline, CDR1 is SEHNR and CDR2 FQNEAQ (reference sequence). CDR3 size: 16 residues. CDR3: CASSLLAQDFQETQYF. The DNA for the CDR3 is TGTGCCAGCAGCTTACTAGCGCAAGACTTCCAAGAGACCCAGTACTTC.

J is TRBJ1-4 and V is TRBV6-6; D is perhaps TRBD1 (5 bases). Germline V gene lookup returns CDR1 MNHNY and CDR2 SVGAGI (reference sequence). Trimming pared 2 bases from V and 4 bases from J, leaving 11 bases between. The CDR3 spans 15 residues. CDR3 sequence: CASSYRQGNNEKLFF. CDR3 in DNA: TGTGCCAGCAGTTACCGCCAGGGAAATAATGAAAAACTGTTTTTT.

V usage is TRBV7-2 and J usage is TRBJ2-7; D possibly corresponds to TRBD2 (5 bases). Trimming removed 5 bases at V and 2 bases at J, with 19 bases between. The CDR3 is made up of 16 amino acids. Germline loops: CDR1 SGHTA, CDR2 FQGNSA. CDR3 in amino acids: CASSNGAGYGTYEQYF. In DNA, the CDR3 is TGTGCCAGCAGCAACGGCGCCGGGTACGGGACCTACGAGCAGTACTTC.

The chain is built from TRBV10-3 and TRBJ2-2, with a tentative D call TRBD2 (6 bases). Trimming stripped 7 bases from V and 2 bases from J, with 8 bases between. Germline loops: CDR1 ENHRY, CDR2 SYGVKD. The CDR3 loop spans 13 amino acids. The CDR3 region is CAITGSNTGELFF. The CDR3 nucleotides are TGTGCCATCACCGGGAGTAACACCGGGGAGCTGTTTTTT.